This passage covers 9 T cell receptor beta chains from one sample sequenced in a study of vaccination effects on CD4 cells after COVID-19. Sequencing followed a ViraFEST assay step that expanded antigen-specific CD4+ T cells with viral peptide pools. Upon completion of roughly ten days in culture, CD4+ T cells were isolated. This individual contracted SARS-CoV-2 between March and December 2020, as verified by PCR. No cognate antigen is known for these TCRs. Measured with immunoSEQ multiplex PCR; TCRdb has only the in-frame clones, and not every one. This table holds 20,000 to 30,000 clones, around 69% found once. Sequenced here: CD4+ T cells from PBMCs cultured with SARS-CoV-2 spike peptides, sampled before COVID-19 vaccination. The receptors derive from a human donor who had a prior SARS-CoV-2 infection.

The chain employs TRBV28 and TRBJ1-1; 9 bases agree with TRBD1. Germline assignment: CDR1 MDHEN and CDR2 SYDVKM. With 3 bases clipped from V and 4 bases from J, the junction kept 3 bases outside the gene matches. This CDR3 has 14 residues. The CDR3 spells CASSLGTGSTEAFF. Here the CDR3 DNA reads TGTGCCAGCAGTTTGGGGACAGGGAGCACTGAAGCTTTCTTT. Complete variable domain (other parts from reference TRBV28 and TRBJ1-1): DVKVTQSSRYLVKRTGEKVFLECVQDMDHENMFWYRQDPGLGLRLIYFSYDVKMKEKGDIPEGYSVSREKKERFSLILESASTNQTSMYLCASSLGTGSTEAFFGQGTRLTVV.

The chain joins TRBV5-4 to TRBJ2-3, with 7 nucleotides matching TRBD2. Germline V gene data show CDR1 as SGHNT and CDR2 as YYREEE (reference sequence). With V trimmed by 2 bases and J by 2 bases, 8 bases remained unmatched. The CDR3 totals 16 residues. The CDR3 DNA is TGTGCCAGCAGCTTAAAACGGGGGGATTACACAGATACGCAGTATTTT. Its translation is CASSLKRGDYTDTQYF.

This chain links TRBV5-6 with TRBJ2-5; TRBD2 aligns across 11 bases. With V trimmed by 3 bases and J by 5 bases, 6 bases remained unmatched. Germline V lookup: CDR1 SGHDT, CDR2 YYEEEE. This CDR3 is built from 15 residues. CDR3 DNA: TGTGCCAGCAGCTCCCTCCGGACTAGCGGGGAGACCCAGTACTTC. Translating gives CASSSLRTSGETQYF. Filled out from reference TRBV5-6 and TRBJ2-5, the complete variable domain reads DAGVTQSPTHLIKTRGQQVTLRCSPKSGHDTVSWYQQALGQGPQFIFQYYEEEERQRGNFPDRFSGHQFPNYSSELNVNALLLGDSALYLCASSSLRTSGETQYFGPGTRLLVL.

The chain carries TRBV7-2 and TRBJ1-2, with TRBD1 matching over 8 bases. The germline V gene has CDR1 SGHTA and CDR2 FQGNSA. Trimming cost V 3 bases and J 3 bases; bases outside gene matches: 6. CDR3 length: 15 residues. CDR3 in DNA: TGTGCCAGCAGCTTCGGGACAGGCGGGCACTATGGCTACACCTTC. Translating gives CASSFGTGGHYGYTF.

CDR3 region: CASSQNRGRMDTEAFF. CDR3 sequence (DNA): TGCGCCAGCAGTCAGAATCGGGGCCGGATGGACACTGAAGCTTTCTTT. V and J are TRBV23-1 and TRBJ1-1; possibly TRBD1 for D (5 bases). TRBV23-1 is marked as an open reading frame, function uncertain. This CDR3 spans 16 amino acids. Trimming shortened V by 3 bases and J by 3 bases, and 17 bases separated the two germline ends.

CDR3 coding DNA: TGCGCCAGCAGCCTCCCAGGTAGAGTCTCCTACAATGAGCAGTTCTTC. Amino acid sequence: CASSLPGRVSYNEQFF. The chain combines TRBV4-3 with TRBJ2-1; D unresolved. Trimming pared 4 bases from V and 0 bases from J, leaving 13 bases between. The V gene's germline CDR1 is LGHNA and CDR2 YSLEER. This CDR3 has 16 amino acids.

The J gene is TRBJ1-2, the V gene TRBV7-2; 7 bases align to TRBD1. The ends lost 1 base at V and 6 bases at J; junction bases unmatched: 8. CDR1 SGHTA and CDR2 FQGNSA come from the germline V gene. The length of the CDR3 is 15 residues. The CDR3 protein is CTSSLGSLQGNGYTF. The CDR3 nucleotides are TGTACCAGCAGCTTAGGATCGTTACAGGGGAATGGCTACACCTTC. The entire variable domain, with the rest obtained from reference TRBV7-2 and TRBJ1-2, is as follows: GAGVSQSPSNKVTEKGKDVELRCDPISGHTALYWYRQSLGQGLEFLIYFQGNSAPDKSGLPSDRFSAERTGGSVSTLTIQRTQQEDSAVYLCTSSLGSLQGNGYTFGSGTRLTVV.

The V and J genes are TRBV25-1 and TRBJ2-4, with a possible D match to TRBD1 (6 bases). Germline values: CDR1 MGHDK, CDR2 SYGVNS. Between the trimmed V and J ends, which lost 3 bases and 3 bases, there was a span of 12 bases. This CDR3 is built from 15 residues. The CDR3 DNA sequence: TGTGCCAGCAGTGACGTGGGGGCTGACAAAAACATTCAGTACTTC. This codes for CASSDVGADKNIQYF.

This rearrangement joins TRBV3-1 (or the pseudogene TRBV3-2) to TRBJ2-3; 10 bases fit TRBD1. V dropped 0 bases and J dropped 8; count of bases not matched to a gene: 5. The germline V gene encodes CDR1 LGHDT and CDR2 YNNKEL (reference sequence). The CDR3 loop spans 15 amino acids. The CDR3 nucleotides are TGTGCCAGCAGCCAAGACGCTGGACAGGGGGTTACGCAGTATTTT. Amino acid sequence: CASSQDAGQGVTQYF.